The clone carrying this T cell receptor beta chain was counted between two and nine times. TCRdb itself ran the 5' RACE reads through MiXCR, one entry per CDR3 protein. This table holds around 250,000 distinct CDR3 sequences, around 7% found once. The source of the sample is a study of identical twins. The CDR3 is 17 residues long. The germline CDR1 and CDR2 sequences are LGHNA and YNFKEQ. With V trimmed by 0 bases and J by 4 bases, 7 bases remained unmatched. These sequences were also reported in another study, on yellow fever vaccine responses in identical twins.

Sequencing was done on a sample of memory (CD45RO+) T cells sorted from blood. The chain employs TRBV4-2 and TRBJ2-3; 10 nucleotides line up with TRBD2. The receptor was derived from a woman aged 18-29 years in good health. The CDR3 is CASSQDPLAGAADTQYF. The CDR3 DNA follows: TGTGCCAGCAGCCAAGATCCCCTAGCGGGAGCCGCAGATACGCAGTATTTT.